The present T cell receptor beta chain was sequenced within a study of identical twins. Study-level findings and limits: Insertions were fewer in abundant cord blood beta clonotypes, whereas memory repertoires showed none of this pattern.

This clonotype was recorded many times. Its antigen remains unknown. cDNA molecules carried unique molecular identifiers, and template switching added a universal primer site. In TCRdb, the 5' RACE reads were re-called with MiXCR into one record per CDR3 protein. The sample has 200,000 to 250,000 distinct CDR3 sequences, 5% to 7% seen once; the top ten hold roughly 15%. Between the trimmed V and J ends, which lost 4 bases and 2 bases, there was a span of 20 bases. The CDR3 covers 17 residues. The germline CDR1 and CDR2 sequences are SNHLY and FYNNEI. The sample also formed part of further work on T cells expressing NK-cell markers. From that study: Seven HCMV-seropositive donors and one seronegative donor made up the eight sequenced donors.

The V and J genes are TRBV2 and TRBJ1-1; TRBD1 is a possible D gene (5 bases). The sample taken for sequencing was CD8+ T cells sorted from blood. The clonotype originates from a woman between 18 and 29 years old in good health. CDR3 loop: CASSARGSRKVNTEAFF. The CDR3 DNA reads TGTGCCAGCAGTGCACGGGGCAGCCGAAAGGTAAACACTGAAGCTTTCTTT. Looking up the rest from reference TRBV2 and TRBJ1-1 gives the full variable domain: EPEVTQTPSHQVTQMGQEVILRCVPISNHLYFYWYRQILGQKVEFLVSFYNNEISEKSEIFDDQFSVERPDGSNFTLKIRSTKLEDSAMYFCASSARGSRKVNTEAFFGQGTRLTVV.